This TCR beta chain is drawn from a study of T cells in Graves' hyperthyroidism and ophthalmopathy. Findings and limits, study-wide: Blood samples included most of the expanded thyroid clonotypes exceeding 0.001.

The CDR3 regions of TCR beta were amplified from RNA transcripts. The study used the HTBI primer set for a first-round RT-PCR of the TCR CDR3. MiXCR, applied by TCRdb to the multiplex PCR reads, yields one record per CDR3 protein. The repertoire consists of a few hundred thousand distinct CDR3 sequences, with about 20% occurring once and the leading ten covering approximately 54%. V dropped 2 bases and J dropped 5; count of bases not matched to a gene: 6. The CDR3 spans 15 residues. Per the germline V gene, CDR1 is MNHNS and CDR2 is SASEGT. As to this clonotype: The antigen is unknown.

Patients with uncontrolled infections, other autoimmune diseases, pregnancy or lactation were excluded. Extraction of PBMCs used around 9.6 ml of fresh peripheral blood. This TCR derives from a woman in her 70s with Graves' ophthalmopathy. Sequencing used blood. J is TRBJ2-1 and V is TRBV6-1, with 7 bases that match TRBD2. CDR3 in DNA: TGTGCCAGCAGTGAACACGGGGGGAGGGACAATGAGCAGTTCTTC. This gives the protein CASSEHGGRDNEQFF.